This TCR beta chain originates from a study of blood T cell repertoires in COVID-19. Study context: Researchers got acute and convalescent COVID-19 samples from the United States, Italy and Spain.

The CDR3 has 18 amino acids. Trimming took 0 bases from V and 0 from J; bases not matched to a gene: 7. Germline V gene lookup returns CDR1 SGDLS and CDR2 YYNGEE. Individuals aged about 18 to 95 years were recruited from fewer than 30 US areas. Assignments of participants to cohorts depended upon their own reported clinical history. Profiled with immunoSEQ multiplex PCR; TCRdb holds only in-frame clones, not every one. The table lists some 320,000 clones, around 86% of them singletons. This clone was observed a single time. What was sequenced was PBMCs or T cells enriched from blood (not recorded which). The rearrangement uses TRBV9 and TRBJ2-2; TRBD1 matches at 8 bases. The source is a man aged 55-75 years who had recovered from COVID-19. CDR3 loop: CASSVGLRGHSNTGELFF. The CDR3 region has the DNA TGTGCCAGCAGCGTAGGTCTCAGGGGGCATTCGAACACCGGGGAGCTGTTTTTT. Full variable domain (rest looked up from reference TRBV9 and TRBJ2-2): DSGVTQTPKHLITATGQRVTLRCSPRSGDLSVYWYQQSLDQGLQFLIQYYNGEERAKGNILERFSAQQFPDLHSELNLSSLELGDSALYFCASSVGLRGHSNTGELFFGEGSRLTVL.